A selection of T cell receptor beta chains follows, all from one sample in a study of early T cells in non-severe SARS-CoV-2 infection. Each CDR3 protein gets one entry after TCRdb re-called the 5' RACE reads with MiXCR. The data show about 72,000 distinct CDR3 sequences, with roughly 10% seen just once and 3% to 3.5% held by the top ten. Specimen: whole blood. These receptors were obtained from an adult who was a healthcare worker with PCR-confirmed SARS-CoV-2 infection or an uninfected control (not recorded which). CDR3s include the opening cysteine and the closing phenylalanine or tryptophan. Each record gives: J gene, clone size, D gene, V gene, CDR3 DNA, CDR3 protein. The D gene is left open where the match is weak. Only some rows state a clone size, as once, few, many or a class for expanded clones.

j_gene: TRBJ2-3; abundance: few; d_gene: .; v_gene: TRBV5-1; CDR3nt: TGCGCCAGCAGCTTCTTCCAAACAGATACGCAGTATTTT; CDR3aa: CASSFFQTDTQYF
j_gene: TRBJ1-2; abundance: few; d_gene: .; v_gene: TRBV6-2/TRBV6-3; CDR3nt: TGTGCCAGCACGGACAGCACTAACTATGGCTACACCTTC; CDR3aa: CASTDSTNYGYTF
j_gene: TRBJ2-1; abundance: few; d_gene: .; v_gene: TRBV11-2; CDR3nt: TGTGCCAGCAGCTTAGAAATTGGTAGCAATGAGCAGTTCTTC; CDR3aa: CASSLEIGSNEQFF
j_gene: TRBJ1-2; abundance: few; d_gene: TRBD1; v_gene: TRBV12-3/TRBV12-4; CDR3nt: TGTGCCAGCAGCCGGGACAGGGTATACGGCTATGGCTACACCTTC; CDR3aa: CASSRDRVYGYGYTF
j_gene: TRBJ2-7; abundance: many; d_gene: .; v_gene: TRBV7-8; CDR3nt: TGTGCCAGCAGCTTAGGGAGAACCCCTTCCTCCTACGAGCAGTACTTC; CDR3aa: CASSLGRTPSSYEQYF
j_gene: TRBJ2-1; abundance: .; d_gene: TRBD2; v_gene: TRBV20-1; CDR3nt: TGCAGTGCTAGAGAACTAGCGGAGGACAACAATGAGCAGTTCTTC; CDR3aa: CSARELAEDNNEQFF
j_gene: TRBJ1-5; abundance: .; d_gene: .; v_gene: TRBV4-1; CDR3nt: TGCGCCAGCAGCCAAGTCGATGCGGGGTTTCGTAGTAATCAGCCCCAGCATTTT; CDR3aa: CASSQVDAGFRSNQPQHF
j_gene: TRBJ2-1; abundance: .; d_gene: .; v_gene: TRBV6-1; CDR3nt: TGTGCCAGCAGTGAAATAGGTACCTACAATGAGCAGTTCTTC; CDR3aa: CASSEIGTYNEQFF
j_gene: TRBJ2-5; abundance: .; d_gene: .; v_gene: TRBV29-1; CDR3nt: TGCAGCGCCCAGGGGCAGACGGCCGAGACCCAGTACTTC; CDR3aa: CSAQGQTAETQYF
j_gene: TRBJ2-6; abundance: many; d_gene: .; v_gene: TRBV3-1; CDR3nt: TGTGCCAGCAGCCCTAGGGACGGTTCTGGGGCCAACGTCCTGACTTTC; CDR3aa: CASSPRDGSGANVLTF
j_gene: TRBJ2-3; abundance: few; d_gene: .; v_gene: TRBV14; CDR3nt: TGTGCCAGCAGCCAACCTAGAACTCAGGGCTACACAGATACGCAGTATTTT; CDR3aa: CASSQPRTQGYTDTQYF
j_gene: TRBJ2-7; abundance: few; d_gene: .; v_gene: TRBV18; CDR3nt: TGTGCCAGCTCACCACCAGGGGTTCCGAACTACGAGCAGTACTTC; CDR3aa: CASSPPGVPNYEQYF
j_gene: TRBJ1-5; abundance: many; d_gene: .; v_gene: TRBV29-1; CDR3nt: TGCAGCGTGGCCGGGTCGGAGAATCAGCCCCAGCATTTT; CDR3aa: CSVAGSENQPQHF
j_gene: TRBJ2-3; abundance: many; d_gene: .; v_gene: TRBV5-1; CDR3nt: TGCGCCAGCAGCTTGGAGCGGGCAGATACGCAGTATTTT; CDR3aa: CASSLERADTQYF
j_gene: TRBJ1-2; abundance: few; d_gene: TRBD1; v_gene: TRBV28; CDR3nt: TGTGCCAGCAGCCTATCGGGACAGGGTGGATATGGCTACACCTTC; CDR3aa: CASSLSGQGGYGYTF
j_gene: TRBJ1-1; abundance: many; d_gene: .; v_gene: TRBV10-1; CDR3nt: TGCGCCAGCAGTAATTACAGGAGCACTGAAGCTTTCTTT; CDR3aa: CASSNYRSTEAFF
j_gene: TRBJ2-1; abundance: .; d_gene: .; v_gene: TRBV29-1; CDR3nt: TGCAGCGATACTCCCGGGGCCTACAATGAGCAGTTCTTC; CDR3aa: CSDTPGAYNEQFF
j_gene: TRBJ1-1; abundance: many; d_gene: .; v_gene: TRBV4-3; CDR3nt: TGCGCCAGCACCTCAGATAGGTCCGACACCCGCCCCACTGAAGCTTTCTTT; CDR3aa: CASTSDRSDTRPTEAFF
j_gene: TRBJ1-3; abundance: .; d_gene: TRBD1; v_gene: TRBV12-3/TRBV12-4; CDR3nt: TGTGCCAGCAGTGGGGACAGGCCGGCTGGAAACACCATATATTTT; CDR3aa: CASSGDRPAGNTIYF
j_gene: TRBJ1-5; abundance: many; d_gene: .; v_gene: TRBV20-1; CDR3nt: TGCAGTGCTAGAGGTGGGACCGGGAGGCCCCAGCATTTT; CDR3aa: CSARGGTGRPQHF
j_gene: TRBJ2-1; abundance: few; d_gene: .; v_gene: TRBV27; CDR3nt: TGTGCCAGCAGTTTAAGATTCGATAGCGGTAGCTACAATGAGCAGTTCTTC; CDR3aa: CASSLRFDSGSYNEQFF
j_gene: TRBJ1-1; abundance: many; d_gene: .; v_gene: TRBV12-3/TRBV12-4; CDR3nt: TGTGCCAGCAGAGATCGACAGGACACTGAAGCTTTCTTT; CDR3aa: CASRDRQDTEAFF
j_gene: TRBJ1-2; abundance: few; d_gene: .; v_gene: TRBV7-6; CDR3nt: TGTGCCAGCAGCCCTCTTAACAGGGAGAGCTACACCTTC; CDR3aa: CASSPLNRESYTF
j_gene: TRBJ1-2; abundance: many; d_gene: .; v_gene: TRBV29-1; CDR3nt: TGCAGCGTTGAAGATAACCCGATGGTGGGTAGTGGCTACACCTTC; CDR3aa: CSVEDNPMVGSGYTF
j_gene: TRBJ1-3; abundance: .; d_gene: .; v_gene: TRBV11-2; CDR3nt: TGTGCCAGCAGCTCCCAAGTATTCGGAAACACCATATATTTT; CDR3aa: CASSSQVFGNTIYF
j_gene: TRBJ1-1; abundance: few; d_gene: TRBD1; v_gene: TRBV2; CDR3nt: TGTGCCAGCAGTGAATTGGACAGGGGGAACACTGAAGCTTTCTTT; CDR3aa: CASSELDRGNTEAFF
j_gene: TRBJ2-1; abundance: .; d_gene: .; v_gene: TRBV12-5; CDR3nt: TGTGCTAGTGGTTTTGGTTACAATGAGCAGTTCTTC; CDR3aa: CASGFGYNEQFF
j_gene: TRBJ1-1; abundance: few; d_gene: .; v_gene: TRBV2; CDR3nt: TGTGCCAGCACCCGCCGGGCGGCAGGCACTGAAGCTTTCTTT; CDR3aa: CASTRRAAGTEAFF
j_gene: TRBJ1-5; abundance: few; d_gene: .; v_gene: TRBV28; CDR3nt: TGTGCCAGCAGTTTCCCCTATCAGCCCCAGCATTTT; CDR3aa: CASSFPYQPQHF
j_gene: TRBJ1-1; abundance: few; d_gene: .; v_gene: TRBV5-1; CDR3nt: TGCGCCAGCAGCTTGGATCCCAAGGCGTCCACTGAAGCTTTCTTT; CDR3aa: CASSLDPKASTEAFF
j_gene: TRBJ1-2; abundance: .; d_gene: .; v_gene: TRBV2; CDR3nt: TGTGCCAGCAGTATGACAGACTATGGCTACACCTTC; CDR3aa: CASSMTDYGYTF
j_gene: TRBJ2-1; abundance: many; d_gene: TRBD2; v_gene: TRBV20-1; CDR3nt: TGCAGTGCTAGACCCTTACTGACTAGCGGATCCTACAATGAGCAGTTCTTC; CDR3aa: CSARPLLTSGSYNEQFF
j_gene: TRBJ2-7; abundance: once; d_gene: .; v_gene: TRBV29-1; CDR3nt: TGCAGCGTTGAGTACCTGTCGGACTACGAGCAGTACTTC; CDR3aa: CSVEYLSDYEQYF
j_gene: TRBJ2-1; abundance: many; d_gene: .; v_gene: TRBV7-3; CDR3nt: TGTGCCAGCAGCTTAACCCTGACTGGGTACAATGAGCAGTTCTTC; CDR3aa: CASSLTLTGYNEQFF
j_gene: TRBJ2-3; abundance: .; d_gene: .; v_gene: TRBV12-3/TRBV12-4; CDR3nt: TGTGCCAGCAGCAGCCGGGACCGATTCACAGATACGCAGTATTTT; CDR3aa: CASSSRDRFTDTQYF
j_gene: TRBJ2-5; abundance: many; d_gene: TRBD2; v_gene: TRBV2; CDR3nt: TGTGCCAGCACGGGCGGGAGGGTCCAAGAGACCCAGTACTTC; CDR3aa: CASTGGRVQETQYF
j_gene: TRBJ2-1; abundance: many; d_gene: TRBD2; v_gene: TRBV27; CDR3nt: TGTGCCAGCAGTCTGGGACTAGCGGGATCGCAGTTCTTC; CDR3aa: CASSLGLAGSQFF
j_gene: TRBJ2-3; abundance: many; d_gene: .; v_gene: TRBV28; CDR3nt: TGTGCCAGCAGTTTAACGGGTGGGGGCACTGATACGCAGTATTTT; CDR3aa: CASSLTGGGTDTQYF
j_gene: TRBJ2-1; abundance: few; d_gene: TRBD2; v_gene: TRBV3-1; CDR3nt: TGTGCCAGCAGCCCCCGACTAGCGGGGGCCTACAATGAGCAGTTCTTC; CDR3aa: CASSPRLAGAYNEQFF
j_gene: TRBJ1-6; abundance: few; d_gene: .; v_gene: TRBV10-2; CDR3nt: TGCGCCAGCAGGGACACCGAGTATAATTCACCCCTCCACTTT; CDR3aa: CASRDTEYNSPLHF
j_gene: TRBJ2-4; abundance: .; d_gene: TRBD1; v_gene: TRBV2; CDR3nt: TGTGCCAGCAAGGGGGTCCGACAGGGCGATCCGTACTTC; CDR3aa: CASKGVRQGDPYF
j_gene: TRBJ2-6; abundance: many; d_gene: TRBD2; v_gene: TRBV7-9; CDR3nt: TGTGCCAGCAGCTTAGGGACTAGCGGTACGAGCTCTGGGGCCAACGTCCTGACTTTC; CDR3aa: CASSLGTSGTSSGANVLTF
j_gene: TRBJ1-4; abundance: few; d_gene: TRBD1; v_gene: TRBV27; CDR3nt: TGTGCCAGCAGACAGGGGTACGAAAAACTGTTTTTT; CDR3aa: CASRQGYEKLFF
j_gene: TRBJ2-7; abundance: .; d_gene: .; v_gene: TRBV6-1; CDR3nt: TGTGCCAGCAGTGGCCGGGACAACTACGAGCAGTACTTC; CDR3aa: CASSGRDNYEQYF
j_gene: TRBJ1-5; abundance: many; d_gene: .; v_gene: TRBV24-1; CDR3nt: TGTGCCACCAGTGACTCAGGGTGGCAGCCCCAGCATTTT; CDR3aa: CATSDSGWQPQHF
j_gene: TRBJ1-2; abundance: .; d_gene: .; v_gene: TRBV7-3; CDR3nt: TGTGCCAGCAGCTTAGGCCCCCCTCCCGGGGGCATGGGCTACACCTTC; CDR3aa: CASSLGPPPGGMGYTF
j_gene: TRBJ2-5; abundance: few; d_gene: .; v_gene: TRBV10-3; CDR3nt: TGTGCCATCAGTGAGTCGACGGGACAAGAGACCCAGTACTTC; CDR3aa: CAISESTGQETQYF
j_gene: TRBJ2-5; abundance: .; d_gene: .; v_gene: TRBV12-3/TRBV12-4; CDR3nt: TGTGCCAGCAGTCCCGGGCCCACGGCCGAGACCCAGTACTTC; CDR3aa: CASSPGPTAETQYF
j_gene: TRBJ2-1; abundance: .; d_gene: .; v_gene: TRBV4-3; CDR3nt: TGCGCCAGCAGCCAGGGGGTGCGCCCGGAGCCGTACAATGAGCAGTTCTTC; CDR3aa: CASSQGVRPEPYNEQFF
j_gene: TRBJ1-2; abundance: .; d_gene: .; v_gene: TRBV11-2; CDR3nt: TGTGCCAGCAGCTTAGATAGTCCGGTGACCTATGGCTACACCTTC; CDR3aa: CASSLDSPVTYGYTF
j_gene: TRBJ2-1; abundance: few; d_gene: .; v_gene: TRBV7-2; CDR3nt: TGTGCCAGCAGCTTAAGGGACGGGCAGGGGCGGGCGGTTGAGCAGTTCTTC; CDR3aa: CASSLRDGQGRAVEQFF
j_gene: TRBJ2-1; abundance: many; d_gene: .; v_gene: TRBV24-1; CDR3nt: TGTGCCACCAGTGATTTAAATCTGGATGAGCAGTTCTTC; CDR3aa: CATSDLNLDEQFF
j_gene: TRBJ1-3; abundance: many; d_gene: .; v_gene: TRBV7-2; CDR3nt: TGTGCCAGCAGCCCCACCGGGAACACCATATATTTT; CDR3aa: CASSPTGNTIYF
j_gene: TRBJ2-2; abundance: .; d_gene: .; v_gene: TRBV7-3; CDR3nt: TGTGCCAGCAGCCCCCCGGGTGCTAGTACCGGGGAGCTGTTTTTT; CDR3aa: CASSPPGASTGELFF
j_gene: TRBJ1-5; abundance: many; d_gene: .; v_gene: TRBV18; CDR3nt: TGTGCCAGCTCACTAGGCCGGACAGCGGATCAGCCCCAGCATTTT; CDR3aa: CASSLGRTADQPQHF
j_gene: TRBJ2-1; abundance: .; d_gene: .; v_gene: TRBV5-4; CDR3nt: TGTGCCACCCTTAGGGGCCCGGGGGATGAGCAGTTCTTC; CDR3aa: CATLRGPGDEQFF
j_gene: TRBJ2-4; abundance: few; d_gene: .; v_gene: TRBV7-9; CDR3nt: TGTGCCAGCAGCTTAGTCGTGGACATTCAGTACTTC; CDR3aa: CASSLVVDIQYF
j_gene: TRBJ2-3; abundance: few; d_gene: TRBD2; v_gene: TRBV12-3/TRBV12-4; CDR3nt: TGTGCCAGCAGTTCCAGGACTAGCGGCACAGATACGCAGTATTTT; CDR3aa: CASSSRTSGTDTQYF
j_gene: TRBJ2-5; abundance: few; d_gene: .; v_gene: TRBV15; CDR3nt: TGTGCCACCAGCAGAGATAGGGGAGAGACCCAGTACTTC; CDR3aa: CATSRDRGETQYF
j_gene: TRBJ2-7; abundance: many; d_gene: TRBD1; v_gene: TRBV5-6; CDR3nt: TGTGCCAGCAGCCTGGGACAGGGCCCCTACGAGCAGTACTTC; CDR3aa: CASSLGQGPYEQYF